One and the same sample provided the 31 T cell receptor beta chains below, sequenced in a study of T cells in Graves' hyperthyroidism and ophthalmopathy. It was RNA transcripts that yielded the amplified TCR beta CDR3 regions. The HTBI set primed first-round TCR CDR3 RT-PCR. Via MiXCR, TCRdb re-called the multiplex PCR reads, giving one row per CDR3 protein. There are approximately 610,000 distinct CDR3 sequences in the sample; 15% to 20% occur only once, and under 20% lies in the top ten. The sample was blood. Source of these receptors: a woman aged 18-30 years with Graves' hyperthyroidism.

This clonotype has a handful of counts. The V call is TRBV6-1, the J call TRBJ2-1; 12 bases fit TRBD2. Per germline, CDR1 MNHNS and CDR2 SASEGT. V dropped 9 bases and J dropped 4; count of bases not matched to a gene: 1. The CDR3 runs to 13 residues. In nucleotides, the CDR3 is TGTGCCAGTACTAGCGGGGGGTACAATGAGCAGTTCTTC. It yields the protein CASTSGGYNEQFF.

The chain is built from TRBV5-4 and TRBJ1-4; TRBD1 aligns across 9 bases. This CDR3 region has 15 residues. Germline V gene data show CDR1 as SGHNT and CDR2 as YYREEE (reference sequence). V lost 1 base to trimming and J lost 6 bases; unmatched junction nucleotides: 4. The CDR3: CASSLTGGAHEKLFF. The CDR3 DNA reads TGTGCCAGCAGCTTGACAGGGGGCGCGCATGAAAAACTGTTTTTT. Together with reference TRBV5-4 and TRBJ1-4, the CDR3 gives the full variable domain: ETGVTQSPTHLIKTRGQQVTLRCSSQSGHNTVSWYQQALGQGPQFIFQYYREEENGRGNFPPRFSGLQFPNYSSELNVNALELDDSALYLCASSLTGGAHEKLFFGSGTQLSVL.

This chain uses TRBV12-3 or TRBV12-4 with TRBJ2-2, with 7 bases matching TRBD1. V lost 2 bases and J lost 5; bases outside the gene matches: 5. The CDR3 sequence is 15 residues long. The CDR3 reads CASSLYTGVTGELFF. For the CDR3, the DNA is TGTGCCAGCAGTTTATATACAGGGGTTACCGGGGAGCTGTTTTTT.

This clonotype was counted a few times. The chain has TRBV6-1 and TRBJ1-4; D unresolved. V gave up 6 bases and J gave up 4 bases, with 6 bases separating them. The CDR3 is 12 residues long. Germline-derived CDR1 and CDR2 are MNHNS and SASEGT. The DNA of the CDR3 is TGTGCCAGCAGGTCATATAATGAAAAACTGTTTTTT. The encoded protein is CASRSYNEKLFF.

This clonotype came up many times. The genes are TRBV12-3 or TRBV12-4 and TRBJ2-7; 11 nucleotides agree with TRBD1. CDR3 length: 15 amino acids. Losses at the gene ends were 6 bases for V and 0 bases for J; bases not matched to a gene: 4. CDR3 in amino acids: CASSLGQGVSYEQYF. DNA of the CDR3: TGTGCCAGCAGCCTGGGACAGGGGGTCTCCTACGAGCAGTACTTC.

The J gene is TRBJ2-3, the V gene TRBV10-3, with 9 nucleotides matching TRBD2. Trimming took 4 bases from V and 1 from J; bases not matched to a gene: 6. The germline V gene encodes CDR1 ENHRY and CDR2 SYGVKD. The CDR3 has 16 amino acids. CDR3 in DNA: TGTGCCATCAGTGTGGTGCAGCGGGGGGGCACAGATACGCAGTATTTT. Protein sequence: CAISVVQRGGTDTQYF.

This clonotype has a handful of counts. The V gene is TRBV7-9, the J gene TRBJ2-7; 8 positions match TRBD2. Germline trimming cut 11 bases from V and 0 bases from J; bases unmatched to any gene: 6. This CDR3 is 13 amino acids long. The germline V gene encodes CDR1 SEHNR and CDR2 FQNEAQ (reference sequence). The CDR3 loop reads CAGERGSSYEQYF. Here the CDR3 DNA reads TGTGCCGGAGAGCGGGGGAGCTCCTACGAGCAGTACTTC.

This clonotype was detected ten times or more. V usage is TRBV20-1 and J usage is TRBJ2-7, with 9 bases that match TRBD2. After removal of 4 bases from V and 2 bases from J, the junction contained 9 bases not matched to a gene. The CDR3 contains 15 residues. Germline CDR1 and CDR2: DFQATT and SNEGSKA (reference sequence). CDR3 residues: CSAKARLADTYEQYF. The DNA of the CDR3 is TGCAGTGCTAAAGCCCGACTAGCGGACACCTACGAGCAGTACTTC.

The chain recombines TRBV7-6 with TRBJ1-5; the D gene is possibly TRBD1 (6 bases). This CDR3 region has 20 residues. The germline V gene encodes CDR1 SGHVS and CDR2 FNYEAQ. V dropped 0 bases and J dropped 0 bases, with 21 bases sitting between them. The chain's CDR3 is CASSLASGGGLRGSNQPQHF. CDR3 nucleotides: TGTGCCAGCAGCTTAGCTTCGGGGGGCGGTTTGAGGGGTAGCAATCAGCCCCAGCATTTT.

At least ten counts were recorded for this clonotype. The chain carries TRBV7-6 and TRBJ2-7, with a weak D call TRBD1 (5 bases). Trimming cost V 1 base and J 5 bases, with 9 bases left between them. Looked up from germline, CDR1 is SGHVS and CDR2 is FNYEAQ. This CDR3 region has 13 residues. The CDR3 is CASSLVQGDEQYF. Written as DNA, the CDR3 is TGTGCCAGCAGCTTAGTGCAGGGCGACGAGCAGTACTTC.

This clonotype has at least ten counts. This sequence joins TRBV6-2 or TRBV6-3 and TRBJ1-5; D is perhaps TRBD1 (6 bases). CDR1 MNHEY and CDR2 SVGEGT come from the germline V gene. Trimming took 4 bases from V and 6 from J, leaving 16 bases between them. This CDR3 is 15 amino acids long. The CDR3 nucleotides read TGTGCCAGCAGTTCCGAAGACCACAGGGTTCAGCCCCAGCATTTT. It is translated as CASSSEDHRVQPQHF.

This clonotype appeared many times. This chain uses TRBV7-2 with TRBJ2-7; D is uncertain. This CDR3 has 14 amino acids. The germline V gene encodes CDR1 SGHTA and CDR2 FQGNSA. V gave up 1 base and J gave up 2 bases, with 9 bases separating them. CDR3 DNA: TGTGCCAGCAGCTTAGGCAGCTCAGCCTACGAGCAGTACTTC. This codes for CASSLGSSAYEQYF.

J is TRBJ1-1 and V is TRBV25-1; no clear D. The CDR3 sequence is 12 residues long. V lost 1 base, J lost 9 bases, and 9 bases lay in between. Germline V gene sequence: CDR1 MGHDK, CDR2 SYGVNS. The DNA for the CDR3 is TGTGCCAGCAGTGAATGGACCGGTAAAGCTTTCTTT. Protein sequence: CASSEWTGKAFF.

The chain has TRBV28 and TRBJ1-1; unclear D gene. V was pared by 5 bases and J by 1 base, with 11 bases between. CDR3 length: 14 residues. Germline V gene sequence: CDR1 MDHEN, CDR2 SYDVKM. The CDR3 here is CASSNVQTNTEAFF. In DNA form, the CDR3 reads TGTGCCAGCAGTAACGTCCAGACGAACACTGAAGCTTTCTTT.

The sample holds a few counts of this clonotype. V usage is TRBV5-1 and J usage is TRBJ2-5; D is uncertain. V gave up 1 base and J gave up 1 base, with 5 bases separating them. The CDR3 extends over 13 amino acids. Germline V gene lookup returns CDR1 SGHRS and CDR2 YFSETQ. CDR3 sequence reads: CASSLYSQETQYF. The CDR3 DNA reads TGCGCCAGCAGCTTGTACAGCCAAGAGACCCAGTACTTC.

In this sample, this clonotype turned up a few times. The chain links TRBV28 to TRBJ2-1, with 11 bases fitting TRBD2. The CDR3 runs to 13 residues. CDR1 MDHEN and CDR2 SYDVKM come from the germline V gene. Trimming cost V 5 bases and J 6 bases; bases outside gene matches: 0. CDR3 nucleotides: TGTGCCAGCAGTGGACTAGCGGGCAATGAGCAGTTCTTC. Translating gives CASSGLAGNEQFF.

This chain's CDR3 is CASSQSRGDEKLFF. In DNA form, the CDR3 reads TGTGCCAGCTCACAGTCCAGGGGCGATGAAAAACTGTTTTTT. V gene TRBV18 combines with J gene TRBJ1-4; D perhaps matches TRBD1 (6 bases). Germline V CDR1 and CDR2: KGHSH, LQKENI. The CDR3 is made up of 14 amino acids. The ends were cut back, 4 bases at V and 6 bases at J, with 12 bases in the middle.

There are many counts of this clonotype. The chain carries TRBV15 and TRBJ2-7, with D perhaps TRBD1 or TRBD2 (5 bases each). The V end lost 3 bases, the J end lost 7 bases, and 16 bases lay between the germline ends. This CDR3 is 14 amino acids long. CDR1 LNHNV and CDR2 YYDKDF come from the germline V gene (reference sequence). The CDR3 spells CATSSRDGLGEQYF. CDR3 nucleotides: TGTGCCACCAGCAGTAGGGACGGCCTAGGGGAGCAGTACTTC. The full variable domain, completed using reference TRBV15 and TRBJ2-7, is DAMVIQNPRYQVTQFGKPVTLSCSQTLNHNVMYWYQQKSSQAPKLLFHYYDKDFNNEADTPDNFQSRRPNTSFCFLDIRSPGLGDTAMYLCATSSRDGLGEQYFGPGTRLTVT.

The chain carries TRBV5-1 and TRBJ2-3, with D tentatively TRBD2 (6 bases). This CDR3 has 16 amino acids. The germline V gene has CDR1 SGHRS and CDR2 YFSETQ. Trimming stripped 0 bases from V and 5 bases from J, with 16 bases between. CDR3 in amino acids: CASSLVSSAGRDTQYF. CDR3 DNA sequence: TGCGCCAGCAGCTTGGTGTCTAGCGCGGGTCGAGATACGCAGTATTTT. Full variable domain (remainder filled in from reference TRBV5-1 and TRBJ2-3): KAGVTQTPRYLIKTRGQQVTLSCSPISGHRSVSWYQQTPGQGLQFLFEYFSETQRNKGNFPGRFSGRQFSNSRSEMNVSTLELGDSALYLCASSLVSSAGRDTQYFGPGTRLTVL.

This clonotype has ten or more counts. The chain links TRBV7-9 to TRBJ2-5; D uncertain. The length of the CDR3 is 13 residues. Trimming removed 4 bases at V and 1 base at J, with 7 bases between. Germline V lookup: CDR1 SEHNR, CDR2 FQNEAQ (reference sequence). As DNA, the CDR3 is TGTGCCAGCAGCTCTCGCCTCCAAGAGACCCAGTACTTC. It is translated as CASSSRLQETQYF.

CDR3 DNA: TGTGCCAGTAGTCCCCGGGGGCTCGGCTCCTACAATGAGCAGTTCTTC. Residues: CASSPRGLGSYNEQFF. The V call is TRBV19, the J call TRBJ2-1; TRBD1 or TRBD2 may be the D gene (6 bases each). CDR1 and CDR2 (germline): LNHDA, SQIVND (reference sequence). The CDR3 length is 16 residues. V shed 5 bases and J shed 0 bases, with 14 bases lying between them.

The chain links TRBV24-1 to TRBJ1-1; possible D gene TRBD1, 6 bases. The CDR3 runs to 13 residues. Trimming removed 3 bases at V and 12 bases at J, with 16 bases between. In germline, CDR1 is KGHDR, CDR2 SFDVKD. Written as DNA, the CDR3 is TGTGCCACCAGTGATCCCCGGACAGATTATTCTTTCTTT. It encodes CATSDPRTDYSFF.

As regards this clonotype: A read error may account for a junction end that differs from germline. This chain connects TRBV3-1 to TRBJ1-2, with D perhaps TRBD1 (5 bases). The CDR3 is 16 amino acids. Per the germline V gene, CDR1 is LGHDT and CDR2 is YNNKEL (reference sequence). The CDR3 sequence: CASSQDSPRENYGCTF. Written as DNA, the CDR3 is TGTGCCAGCAGCCAAGATAGTCCCAGGGAAAACTATGGCTGCACCTTC.

This clonotype was counted between two and nine times. V gene TRBV6-1 combines with J gene TRBJ2-3; TRBD1 agrees at 7 bases. CDR1 is MNHNS and CDR2 is SASEGT in the germline V gene. The CDR3 spans 14 residues. V was pared by 5 bases and J by 5 bases, with 7 bases of the junction left unmatched. The CDR3 reads CASSPPRTGDTQYF. The CDR3 DNA reads TGTGCCAGCAGTCCACCCAGGACAGGAGATACGCAGTATTTT.

This clonotype came up many times. The chain carries TRBV12-3 or TRBV12-4 and TRBJ2-7, with 7 bases lining up with TRBD2. This CDR3 is built from 15 residues. Losses at the gene ends were 6 bases for V and 4 bases for J; bases not matched to a gene: 12. The CDR3 region is CASSSGGGSFYEQYF. The CDR3 coding sequence is TGTGCCAGCAGCTCTGGGGGGGGTTCGTTTTACGAGCAGTACTTC.

The chain combines TRBV29-1 with TRBJ1-1; D gene unclear. The CDR3 runs 13 residues. The V gene's germline CDR1 is SQVTM and CDR2 ANQGSEA. V shed 6 bases and J shed 2 bases, with 13 bases lying between them. CDR3 amino acids: CSVTWTANTEAFF. DNA of the CDR3: TGCAGCGTCACGTGGACGGCTAACACTGAAGCTTTCTTT.

This clonotype has only a few counts. J is TRBJ1-5 and V is TRBV4-1, with 7 bases that match TRBD1. V lost 5 bases to trimming and J lost 1 base; unmatched junction nucleotides: 5. Germline V lookup: CDR1 MGHRA, CDR2 YSYEKL. The CDR3 runs 15 residues. The CDR3, as DNA: TGCGCCAGCAGCTGGGGACAGTTGAGCAATCAGCCCCAGCATTTT. It is translated as CASSWGQLSNQPQHF.

This clonotype was recorded many times. The chain uses TRBV18 and TRBJ2-7; 9 positions agree with TRBD1. The length of the CDR3 is 13 residues. Trimming took 5 bases from V and 4 from J; bases not matched to a gene: 3. The germline CDR1 and CDR2 sequences are KGHSH and LQKENI. The chain's CDR3 is CASSIQGAYEQYF. Here the CDR3 DNA reads TGTGCCAGCTCAATACAGGGGGCTTACGAGCAGTACTTC.

This sequence joins TRBV20-1 and TRBJ2-5; D may match TRBD1 or TRBD2 (5 bases each). CDR1 and CDR2 (germline): DFQATT, SNEGSKA (reference sequence). With 6 bases removed from V and 5 bases from J, the gap between germline ends came to 16 bases. The CDR3 contains 13 residues. CDR3 region: CSALSVGEETQYF. In DNA, the CDR3 is TGCAGTGCGTTATCAGTAGGGGAGGAGACCCAGTACTTC.

This clonotype was seen many times. The chain carries TRBV20-1 and TRBJ2-5; possible D gene TRBD1, 6 bases. Trimming removed 5 bases from V and 5 bases from J, with 15 bases in between. This CDR3 has 13 residues. CDR1 and CDR2 from the germline V gene are DFQATT and SNEGSKA (reference sequence). Written as DNA, the CDR3 is TGCAGTGCTGGACGTACAGGGTGGGAGACCCAGTACTTC. Amino acid sequence: CSAGRTGWETQYF.

In its sample, this clonotype was seen many times. The chain couples TRBV28 to TRBJ2-1; TRBD2 agrees at 7 bases. The germline gives CDR1 MDHEN, CDR2 SYDVKM. CDR3 length: 15 residues. The J segment lost 2 bases and the V segment lost 3 bases, leaving 4 bases of the junction unmatched. DNA of the CDR3: TGTGCCAGCAGTTTGGGGCGGGGGACCTACAATGAGCAGTTCTTC. Its translation: CASSLGRGTYNEQFF.